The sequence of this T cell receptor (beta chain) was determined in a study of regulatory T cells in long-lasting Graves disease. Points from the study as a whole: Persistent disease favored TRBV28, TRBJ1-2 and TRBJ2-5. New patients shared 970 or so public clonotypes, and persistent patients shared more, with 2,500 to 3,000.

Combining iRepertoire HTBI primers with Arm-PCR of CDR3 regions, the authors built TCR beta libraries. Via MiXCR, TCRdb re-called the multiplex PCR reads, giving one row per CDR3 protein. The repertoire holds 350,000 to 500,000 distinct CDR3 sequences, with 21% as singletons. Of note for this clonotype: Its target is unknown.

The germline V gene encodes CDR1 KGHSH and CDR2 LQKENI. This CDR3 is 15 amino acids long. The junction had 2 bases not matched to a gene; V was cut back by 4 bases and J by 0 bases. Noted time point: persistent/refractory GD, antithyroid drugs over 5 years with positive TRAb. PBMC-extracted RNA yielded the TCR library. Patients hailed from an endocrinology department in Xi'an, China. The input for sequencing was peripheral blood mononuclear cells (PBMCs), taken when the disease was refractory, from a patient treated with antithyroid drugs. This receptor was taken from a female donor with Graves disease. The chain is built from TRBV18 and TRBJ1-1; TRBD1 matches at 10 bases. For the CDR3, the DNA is TGTGCCAGCTCACAGGGACAGGGGTTGAACACTGAAGCTTTCTTT. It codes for CASSQGQGLNTEAFF.